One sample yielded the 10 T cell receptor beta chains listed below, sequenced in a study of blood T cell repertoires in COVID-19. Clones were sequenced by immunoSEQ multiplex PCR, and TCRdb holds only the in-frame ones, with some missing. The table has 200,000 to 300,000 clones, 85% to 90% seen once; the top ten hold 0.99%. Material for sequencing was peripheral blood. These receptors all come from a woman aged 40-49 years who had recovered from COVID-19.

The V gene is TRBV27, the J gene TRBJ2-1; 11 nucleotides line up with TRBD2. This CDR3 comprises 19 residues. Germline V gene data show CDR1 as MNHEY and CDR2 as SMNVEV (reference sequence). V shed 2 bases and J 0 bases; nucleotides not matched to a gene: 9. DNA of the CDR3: TGTGCCAGCAGTTTAGGGGCTAGCGGGAGGCGCAGCTCCTACAATGAGCAGTTCTTC. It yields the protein CASSLGASGRRSSYNEQFF.

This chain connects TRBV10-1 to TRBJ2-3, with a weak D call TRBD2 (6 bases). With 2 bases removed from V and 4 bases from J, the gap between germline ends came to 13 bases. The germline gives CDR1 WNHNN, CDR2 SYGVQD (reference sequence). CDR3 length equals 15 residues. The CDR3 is CASSEKQWGADTQYF. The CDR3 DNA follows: TGCGCCAGCAGTGAGAAACAGTGGGGGGCAGATACGCAGTATTTT.

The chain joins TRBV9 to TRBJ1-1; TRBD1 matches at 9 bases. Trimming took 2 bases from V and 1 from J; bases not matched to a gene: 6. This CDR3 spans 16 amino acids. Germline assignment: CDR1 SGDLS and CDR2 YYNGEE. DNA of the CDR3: TGTGCCAGCAGCGTGGGGACAGGGAGGGGGAACACTGAAGCTTTCTTT. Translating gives CASSVGTGRGNTEAFF.

This CDR3 is CASSAQGDSSYNEQFF. The CDR3 DNA sequence: TGTGCCAGCAGCGCCCAGGGGGATAGCTCCTACAATGAGCAGTTCTTC. The rearrangement links TRBV7-3 to TRBJ2-1; TRBD1 agrees at 7 bases. The length of the CDR3 is 16 residues. V shed 5 bases, J shed 0 bases, and the junction held 7 bases outside the gene matches. The V gene's germline CDR1 is SGHTA and CDR2 FQGTGA.

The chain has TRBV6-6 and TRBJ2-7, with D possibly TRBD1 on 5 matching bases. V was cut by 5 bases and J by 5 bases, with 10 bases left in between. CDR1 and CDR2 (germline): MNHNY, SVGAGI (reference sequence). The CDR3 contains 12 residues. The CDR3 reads CASSPHRNEQYF. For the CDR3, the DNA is TGTGCCAGCAGTCCGCACAGGAACGAGCAGTACTTC.

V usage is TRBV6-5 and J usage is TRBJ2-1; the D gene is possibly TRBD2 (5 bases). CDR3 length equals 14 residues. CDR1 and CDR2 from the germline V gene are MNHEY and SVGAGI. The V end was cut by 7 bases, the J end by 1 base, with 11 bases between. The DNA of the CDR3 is TGTGCCAGCACGGCGGGTATATCCTACAATGAGCAGTTCTTC. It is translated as CASTAGISYNEQFF.

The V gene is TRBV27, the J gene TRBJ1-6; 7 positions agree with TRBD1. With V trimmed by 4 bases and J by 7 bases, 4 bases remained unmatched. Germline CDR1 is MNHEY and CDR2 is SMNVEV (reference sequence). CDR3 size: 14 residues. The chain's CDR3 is CASSSRDRNSPLHF. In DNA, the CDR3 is TGTGCCAGCAGTTCCCGGGACAGAAATTCACCCCTCCACTTT.

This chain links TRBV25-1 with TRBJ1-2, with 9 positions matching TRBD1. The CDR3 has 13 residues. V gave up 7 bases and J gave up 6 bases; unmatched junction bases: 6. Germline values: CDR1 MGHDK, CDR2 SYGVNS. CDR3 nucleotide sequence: TGTGCCAGCACCCGCGGACAGGGGCATGGCTACACCTTC. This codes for CASTRGQGHGYTF.

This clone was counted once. The CDR3 bases are TGTGCCAGCAGCCGTACGGGAGGCCAAGAGACCCAGTACTTC. Protein: CASSRTGGQETQYF. This chain uses TRBV5-6 with TRBJ2-5, with TRBD2 matching 7 bases. This CDR3 is 14 amino acids long. Per germline, CDR1 SGHDT and CDR2 YYEEEE. V trimming: 4 bases; J trimming: 1 base; junction bases outside the gene matches: 4. The whole variable domain, filled in from reference TRBV5-6 and TRBJ2-5, reads DAGVTQSPTHLIKTRGQQVTLRCSPKSGHDTVSWYQQALGQGPQFIFQYYEEEERQRGNFPDRFSGHQFPNYSSELNVNALLLGDSALYLCASSRTGGQETQYFGPGTRLLVL.

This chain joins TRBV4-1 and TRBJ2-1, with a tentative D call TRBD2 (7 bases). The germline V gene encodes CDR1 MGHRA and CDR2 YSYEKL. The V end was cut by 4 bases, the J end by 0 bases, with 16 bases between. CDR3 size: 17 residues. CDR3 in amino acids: CASSPRAGASSYNEQFF. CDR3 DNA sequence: TGCGCCAGCAGCCCGAGGGCGGGGGCCAGCTCCTACAATGAGCAGTTCTTC.